These 27 T cell receptor beta chains share one sample of origin, sequenced in a study of blood T cell repertoires in COVID-19. Clones were sequenced by immunoSEQ multiplex PCR, and TCRdb holds only the in-frame ones, with some missing. The table shows around 150,000 clones, with 65% to 90% occurring only once. The source material was peripheral blood. The receptors stem from a man between 65 and 85 years old with acute or convalescent COVID-19.

This rearrangement joins TRBV6-5 to TRBJ1-4; D is unclear. The CDR3 totals 14 residues. Germline loops: CDR1 MNHEY, CDR2 SVGAGI. Trimming cost V 7 bases and J 0 bases, with 9 bases left between them. CDR3 DNA sequence: TGTGCCAGCAAGAGTGCCGCAACTAATGAAAAACTGTTTTTT. The encoded protein is CASKSAATNEKLFF.

This chain uses TRBV19 with TRBJ1-5; D possibly corresponds to TRBD1 (6 bases). From germline, CDR1 is LNHDA and CDR2 SQIVND (reference sequence). CDR3 length: 15 amino acids. Trimming removed 5 bases at V and 4 bases at J, with 15 bases between. DNA for the CDR3: TGTGCCAGTAGTCCCGGGACATTGCGGAATCAGCCCCAGCATTTT. Amino acid sequence: CASSPGTLRNQPQHF.

This clone has only a few counts. In nucleotides, the CDR3 is TGTGCCAGCACCCTTCTCGACAGGCCCAATTCACCCCTCCACTTT. Encoded protein: CASTLLDRPNSPLHF. The chain links TRBV27 to TRBJ1-6, with D possibly being TRBD1 (6 bases). Germline CDR1 reads MNHEY; CDR2 reads SMNVEV (reference sequence). CDR3 size: 15 residues. The V gene lost 7 bases and the J gene lost 7 bases, with 17 bases spanning the gap.

The J gene is TRBJ1-1, the V gene TRBV15, with TRBD1 matching 8 bases. This CDR3 region has 16 residues. The trim removed 0 bases at V and 4 bases at J, leaving 7 bases unmatched. CDR1 is LNHNV and CDR2 is YYDKDF in the germline V gene (reference sequence). CDR3 bases: TGTGCCACCAGCAGAGATTCGTATACAGGGGGCACTGAAGCTTTCTTT. It is translated as CATSRDSYTGGTEAFF.

J is TRBJ2-1 and V is TRBV7-6; 13 bases match TRBD2. Per the germline V gene, CDR1 is SGHVS and CDR2 is FNYEAQ. With 6 bases clipped from V and 2 bases from J, the junction kept 10 bases outside the gene matches. CDR3 length: 18 residues. CDR3 nucleotide sequence: TGTGCCAGCAGGACACTAGCGGGAGGGGTTGGGGCCTACAATGAGCAGTTCTTC. Protein sequence: CASRTLAGGVGAYNEQFF.

The V gene is TRBV7-2, the J gene TRBJ2-7; 7 bases align to TRBD2. Per the germline V gene, CDR1 is SGHTA and CDR2 is FQGNSA. CDR3 length: 16 amino acids. Losses at the gene ends were 3 bases for V and 0 bases for J; bases not matched to a gene: 8. The CDR3 protein is CASSFGLAEVSYEQYF. The DNA of the CDR3 is TGTGCCAGCAGCTTCGGCCTAGCGGAAGTCTCCTACGAGCAGTACTTC.

Here the CDR3 reads CASSPSGQGYYGYTF. CDR3 DNA sequence: TGTGCCAGCAGCCCGAGTGGACAGGGTTACTATGGCTACACCTTC. The V and J genes are TRBV7-2 and TRBJ1-2; TRBD1 aligns across 8 bases. Germline V lookup: CDR1 SGHTA, CDR2 FQGNSA. The CDR3 contains 15 residues. The V and J ends lost 5 bases and 3 bases, in that order; junction bases with no gene match: 8.

The chain joins TRBV7-2 to TRBJ2-3, with a possible D match to TRBD2 (6 bases). The germline V gene encodes CDR1 SGHTA and CDR2 FQGNSA. V lost 5 bases and J lost 0, with 12 bases in between. The CDR3 loop spans 15 amino acids. CDR3 region: CASSTGTPSTDTQYF. In DNA form, the CDR3 reads TGTGCCAGCAGCACTGGGACTCCTAGCACAGATACGCAGTATTTT.

The CDR3 nucleotides read TGTGCCAGTTTTGGCCCGTTTCCCGGGGAGCTGTTTTTT. Encoded protein: CASFGPFPGELFF. This rearrangement joins TRBV19 to TRBJ2-2; D gene ambiguous. CDR1 LNHDA and CDR2 SQIVND come from the germline V gene (reference sequence). Trimming shortened V by 8 bases and J by 6 bases, and 13 bases separated the two germline ends. The CDR3 covers 13 residues.

CDR3 amino acids: CASSSGGSTDTQYF. In DNA form, the CDR3 reads TGTGCCAGCAGTTCCGGGGGGAGCACAGATACGCAGTATTTT. The chain has TRBV6-4 and TRBJ2-3; the match to TRBD2 covers 7 bases. CDR3 size: 14 residues. CDR1 is MRHNA, CDR2 SNTAGT, per germline. After removal of 5 bases from V and 0 bases from J, the junction contained 2 bases not matched to a gene.

There are a few counts of this clone. V usage is TRBV5-1 and J usage is TRBJ2-4, with no clear D. Germline V gene sequence: CDR1 SGHRS, CDR2 YFSETQ. V was clipped by 0 bases and J by 0 bases, with 13 bases between them. The CDR3 contains 17 residues. The CDR3 loop is CASSLETGFQAKNIQYF. In nucleotides, the CDR3 is TGCGCCAGCAGCTTGGAAACGGGTTTTCAAGCCAAAAACATTCAGTACTTC.

This sequence joins TRBV27 and TRBJ2-7; TRBD1 agrees at 9 bases. The CDR3 consists of 13 residues. CDR1 is MNHEY and CDR2 is SMNVEV in the germline V gene (reference sequence). V shed 6 bases and J 3 bases; nucleotides not matched to a gene: 3. The CDR3 sequence: CASRRTGDYEQYF. The DNA for the CDR3 is TGTGCCAGCAGGCGGACAGGGGACTACGAGCAGTACTTC.

The gene calls are TRBV6-6 and TRBJ2-7; 10 bases fit TRBD2. CDR1 is MNHNY, CDR2 SVGAGI, per germline (reference sequence). V shed 2 bases, J shed 3 bases, and the junction held 4 bases outside the gene matches. The CDR3 covers 15 residues. The CDR3 DNA reads as TGTGCCAGCAGTTACGTGTCTAGCGGGAGCTACGAGCAGTACTTC. It is translated as CASSYVSSGSYEQYF.

The rearrangement joins TRBV7-3 to TRBJ2-3, with 14 bases matching TRBD2. The CDR3 covers 16 residues. The junction had 7 bases not matched to a gene; V was cut back by 5 bases and J by 6 bases. Germline loops: CDR1 SGHTA, CDR2 FQGTGA. CDR3 DNA: TGTGCCAGCAGCCTTGGACTAGCGGGAGGCTTTGATACGCAGTATTTT. This encodes CASSLGLAGGFDTQYF.

The rearrangement uses TRBV6-6 and TRBJ2-7; 9 positions match TRBD2. CDR1 and CDR2 from the germline V gene are MNHNY and SVGAGI (reference sequence). This CDR3 has 15 residues. The J segment lost 0 bases and the V segment lost 4 bases, leaving 4 bases of the junction unmatched. The CDR3 coding sequence is TGTGCCAGCAGTTCCCAGCGGGAGGCCTCCTACGAGCAGTACTTC. Protein product: CASSSQREASYEQYF.

This clone has more than one count but fewer than ten. This chain links TRBV6-6 with TRBJ1-5, with 8 bases identical to TRBD1. V lost 6 bases to trimming and J lost 9 bases; unmatched junction nucleotides: 10. Germline CDR1 is MNHNY and CDR2 is SVGAGI (reference sequence). The CDR3 has 14 amino acids. This CDR3 is CASSPGQATLPQHF. CDR3 nucleotides: TGTGCCAGCAGCCCGGGACAGGCTACATTGCCCCAGCATTTT.

This sequence joins TRBV11-2 and TRBJ2-7, with D unresolved. The CDR3 sequence is 14 residues long. V lost 5 bases and J 3 bases, leaving 14 bases between the germline ends. Looked up from germline, CDR1 is SGHAT and CDR2 is FQNNGV. The DNA of the CDR3 is TGTGCCAGCAGCCCCCGGGTAGTCGGCTACGAGCAGTACTTC. Translated: CASSPRVVGYEQYF.

This chain joins TRBV5-6 and TRBJ2-1; 9 positions match TRBD2. CDR1 is SGHDT and CDR2 is YYEEEE in the germline V gene. The CDR3 consists of 15 residues. Trimming cost V 6 bases and J 1 base; bases outside gene matches: 5. The CDR3 region is CASIDSGRSYNEQFF. CDR3 in DNA: TGTGCCAGCATTGATAGCGGGAGATCCTACAATGAGCAGTTCTTC.

The chain couples TRBV19 to TRBJ2-1; 8 bases align to TRBD1. The CDR3 has 14 amino acids. V lost 5 bases, J lost 9 bases, and 9 bases stayed unmatched. Germline V gives CDR1 LNHDA, CDR2 SQIVND (reference sequence). The CDR3 DNA follows: TGTGCCAGTAGTCCCCGACAGGGGAGGAGTGAGCAGTTCTTC. Translation: CASSPRQGRSEQFF.

This rearrangement joins TRBV29-1 to TRBJ2-6; D is possibly TRBD1 (6 bases). Trimming shortened V by 7 bases and J by 4 bases, and 14 bases separated the two germline ends. Germline CDR1 SQVTM, CDR2 ANQGSEA. The CDR3 sequence is 14 residues long. The chain's CDR3 is CSAATGTGANVLTF. DNA of the CDR3: TGCAGCGCCGCTACAGGGACCGGGGCCAACGTCCTGACTTTC.

J is TRBJ2-7 and V is TRBV27; 9 bases agree with TRBD1. Germline-derived CDR1 and CDR2 are MNHEY and SMNVEV (reference sequence). With 7 bases clipped from V and 5 bases from J, the junction kept 9 bases outside the gene matches. The CDR3 sequence is 14 residues long. CDR3 bases: TGTGCCAGCACCCCCGGGACAGGGTTAGACGAGCAGTACTTC. Translation gives CASTPGTGLDEQYF.

This clone came up a few times. V gene TRBV19 combines with J gene TRBJ2-2, with D perhaps matching TRBD1 (5 bases). Trimming removed 1 base from V and 4 bases from J, with 10 bases in between. The CDR3 is 15 residues long. The germline CDR1 and CDR2 sequences are LNHDA and SQIVND (reference sequence). Here the CDR3 reads CASSIGGAGTGELFF. Here the CDR3 DNA reads TGTGCCAGTAGTATAGGTGGGGCTGGCACCGGGGAGCTGTTTTTT.

This chain connects TRBV4-1 to TRBJ1-2; a possible D gene is TRBD1 (5 bases). The V end lost 0 bases, the J end lost 0 bases, and 8 bases lay between the germline ends. The CDR3 has 15 amino acids. Per the germline V gene, CDR1 is MGHRA and CDR2 is YSYEKL. In DNA form, the CDR3 reads TGCGCCAGCAGCCAAGAAACAGGAGCTAACTATGGCTACACCTTC. Translating it yields CASSQETGANYGYTF.

J is TRBJ1-2 and V is TRBV11-2; TRBD1 agrees at 9 bases. Trimming took 2 bases from V and 4 from J; bases not matched to a gene: 14. Per germline, CDR1 SGHAT and CDR2 FQNNGV. The CDR3 sequence is 18 residues long. The CDR3 DNA reads TGTGCCAGCAGCTTATCATGGACAGGGGCCGGAACTACCTATGGCTACACCTTC. Translating it yields CASSLSWTGAGTTYGYTF. Based on the CDR3 plus reference TRBV11-2 and TRBJ1-2, the full variable domain is EAGVAQSPRYKIIEKRQSVAFWCNPISGHATLYWYQQILGQGPKLLIQFQNNGVVDDSQLPKDRFSAERLKGVDSTLKIQPAKLEDSAVYLCASSLSWTGAGTTYGYTFGSGTRLTVV.

The rearrangement links TRBV5-1 to TRBJ2-7, with D possibly matching TRBD1 (6 bases). V lost 4 bases and J lost 5, with 16 bases in between. This CDR3 is built from 14 residues. The germline gives CDR1 SGHRS, CDR2 YFSETQ. The CDR3 spells CASSNLGAMDEQYF. CDR3 sequence (DNA): TGCGCCAGCAGCAACCTGGGGGCCATGGACGAGCAGTACTTC. The whole variable domain, filled in from reference TRBV5-1 and TRBJ2-7, reads KAGVTQTPRYLIKTRGQQVTLSCSPISGHRSVSWYQQTPGQGLQFLFEYFSETQRNKGNFPGRFSGRQFSNSRSEMNVSTLELGDSALYLCASSNLGAMDEQYFGPGTRLTVT.

The genes are TRBV7-8 and TRBJ2-5, with D perhaps matching TRBD1 (5 bases). The germline gives CDR1 SGHVS, CDR2 FQNEAQ. V lost 5 bases to trimming and J lost 7 bases, with 8 bases between them. The CDR3 covers 11 residues. The DNA for the CDR3 is TGTGCCAGCAGCGTAACAGGGACCCAGTACTTC. This encodes CASSVTGTQYF. Filled out from reference TRBV7-8 and TRBJ2-5, the complete variable domain reads GAGVSQSPRYKVAKRGQDVALRCDPISGHVSLFWYQQALGQGPEFLTYFQNEAQLDKSGLPSDRFFAERPEGSVSTLKIQRTQQEDSAVYLCASSVTGTQYFGPGTRLLVL.

This sequence joins TRBV28 and TRBJ2-1, with 13 bases fitting TRBD2. Germline V gene data show CDR1 as MDHEN and CDR2 as SYDVKM. CDR3 length: 16 amino acids. Unmatched junction bases numbered 8, after V lost 5 bases and J lost 7 bases. As DNA, the CDR3 is TGTGCCAGCAGTCCAGCAGGACTAGCGGGAGTAAATGAGCAGTTCTTC. Residues: CASSPAGLAGVNEQFF.